A selection of T cell receptor beta chains follows, all from one sample in a study of cytomegalovirus exposure and HLA in healthy donors. Clones were sequenced by immunoSEQ multiplex PCR, and TCRdb holds only the in-frame ones, with some missing. This sample has more than 200,000 clones, with about nine tenths found just once. Sequenced material: PBMCs. The origin of the receptors is a woman aged 25 to 39 in good health and CMV-seronegative. Both conserved end residues are part of each CDR3.

V gene	J gene	CDR3 protein
TRBV5-1	TRBJ2-7	CASSLQGSYEQYF
TRBV4-1	TRBJ2-5	CASSHDGETQYF
TRBV10-3	TRBJ2-7	CAIRGTSGNYEQYF
TRBV6-5	TRBJ1-5	CASRATTGGSQPQHF
TRBV30	TRBJ2-1	CAWSFGGSSYNEQFF
TRBV5-6	TRBJ1-1	CASSFGLGNTEAFF
TRBV7-2	TRBJ2-5	CASSRTGIETQYF
TRBV2	TRBJ2-3	CASSDRTQSTDTQYF
TRBV6-5	TRBJ1-2	CASSPGYGYTF
TRBV10-2	TRBJ2-7	CASSSGGSYEQYF
TRBV29-1	TRBJ2-1	CSHVRRGTSLYNEQFF
TRBV28	TRBJ2-7	CASSLGRDRPYEQYF
TRBV27	TRBJ2-6	CASTLLPEGANVLTF
TRBV27	TRBJ2-1	CASSRILPGTGFGNEQFF
TRBV27	TRBJ2-1	CASSPYGTSGYNEQFF
TRBV4-3	TRBJ2-3	CASSHSSTDTQYF
TRBV6-1	TRBJ2-7	CATDRSPSYEQYF
TRBV5-6	TRBJ2-2	CASSWGFGELFF
TRBV7-8	TRBJ2-5	CASSTGTEETQYF
TRBV27	TRBJ1-2	CASSSNPNYGYTF
TRBV4-1	TRBJ2-4	CASSQVGTAGTVQYF
TRBV6-5	TRBJ2-7	CASSSDLGVEQYF
TRBV7-9	TRBJ1-4	CASSSQGVGRTGEKLFF
TRBV10-3	TRBJ2-3	CAISHGQAASTDTQYF
TRBV28	TRBJ2-3	CASSTRADTQYF
TRBV4-3	TRBJ2-1	CASSQDLVDYNEQFF
TRBV7-2	TRBJ2-7	CASSTSGTSGYEQYF
TRBV29-1	TRBJ2-2	CSVQHTAGPTGELFF
TRBV28	TRBJ1-2	CASSGPGLPSYGYTF
TRBV28	TRBJ2-7	CASSPVRDTSYEQYF
TRBV15	TRBJ2-3	CATSRDLGLAQGEDTQYF
TRBV29-1	TRBJ2-5	CSVEKNRGETQYF
TRBV27	TRBJ2-1	CASSPISPSYNEQFF
TRBV6-5	TRBJ1-5	CASSYSTGSNQPQHF
TRBV7-9	TRBJ2-6	CASSLSGRISGANVLTF
TRBV29-1	TRBJ2-5	CSAPPAGGYQETQYF
TRBV18	TRBJ2-3	CASSPGAAGSTDTQYF
TRBV5-1	TRBJ2-1	CASSLSASGRVVQFF
TRBV11-2	TRBJ2-1	CASSLQGATYNEQFF
TRBV18	TRBJ2-7	CASSPGRDEQYF